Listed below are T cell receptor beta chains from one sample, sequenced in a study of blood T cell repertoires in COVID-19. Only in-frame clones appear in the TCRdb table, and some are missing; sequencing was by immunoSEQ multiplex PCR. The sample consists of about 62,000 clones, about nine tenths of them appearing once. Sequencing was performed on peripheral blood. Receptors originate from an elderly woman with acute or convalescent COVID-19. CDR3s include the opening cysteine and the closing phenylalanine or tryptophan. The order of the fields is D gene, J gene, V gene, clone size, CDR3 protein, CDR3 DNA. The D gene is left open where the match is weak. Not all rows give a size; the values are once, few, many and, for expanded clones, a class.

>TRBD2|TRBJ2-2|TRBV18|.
CASSPPGVSGILGELFF
TGTGCCAGCTCACCCCCCGGTGTTAGCGGGATTCTCGGGGAGCTGTTTTTT
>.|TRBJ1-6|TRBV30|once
CAWSLPRGSPLHF
TGTGCCTGGAGTCTCCCTCGCGGTTCACCCCTCCACTTT
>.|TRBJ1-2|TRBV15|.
CATSRPGPYGYTF
TGTGCCACCAGCAGACCGGGTCCTTATGGCTACACCTTC
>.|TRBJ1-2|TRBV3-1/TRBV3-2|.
CASSQLEGSQNGYGYTF
TGTGCCAGCAGCCAACTAGAGGGCTCCCAGAATGGCTATGGCTACACCTTC
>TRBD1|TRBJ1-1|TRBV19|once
CASTPGQGTPRTEAFF
TGTGCCAGTACCCCGGGACAGGGAACTCCGAGGACTGAAGCTTTCTTT
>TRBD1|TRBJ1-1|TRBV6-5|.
CASNKGAGNTEAFF
TGTGCCAGCAACAAGGGGGCAGGGAACACTGAAGCTTTCTTT
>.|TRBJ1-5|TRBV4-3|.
CASSVRPRGEPQHF
TGCGCCAGCAGCGTACGCCCCAGGGGAGAGCCCCAGCATTTT
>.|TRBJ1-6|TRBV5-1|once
CASSLTADRSNSPLHF
TGCGCCAGCAGCTTGACAGCGGATCGGAGCAATTCACCCCTCCACTTT
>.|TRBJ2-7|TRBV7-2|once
CASSLRQGSSYEQYF
TGTGCCAGCAGCTTAAGGCAGGGAAGCTCCTACGAGCAGTACTTC
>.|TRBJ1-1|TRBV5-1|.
CASSLEGAYTEAFF
TGCGCCAGCAGCTTGGAGGGAGCGTACACTGAAGCTTTCTTT
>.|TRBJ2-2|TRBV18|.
CASSPVLSGGTGELFF
TGTGCCAGCTCACCCGTCCTCTCCGGGGGCACCGGGGAGCTGTTTTTT
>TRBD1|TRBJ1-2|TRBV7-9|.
CASSFRGSTNYGYTF
TGTGCCAGCAGTTTCAGGGGGTCAACTAACTATGGCTACACCTTC
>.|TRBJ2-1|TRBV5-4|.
CASSPTRSSYNEQFF
TGTGCCAGCAGCCCAACTCGGAGCTCCTACAATGAGCAGTTCTTC
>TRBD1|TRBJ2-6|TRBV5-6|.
CASSMTGARGANVLTF
TGTGCCAGCAGCATGACAGGGGCGCGGGGGGCCAACGTCCTGACTTTC
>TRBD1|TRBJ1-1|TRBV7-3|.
CASSPLDRDGTEAFF
TGTGCCAGCAGTCCCTTGGACAGGGACGGGACTGAAGCTTTCTTT
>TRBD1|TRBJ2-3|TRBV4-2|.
CASSQSLAGDRGTDTQYF
TGTGCCAGCAGCCAATCCCTAGCCGGGGACAGGGGTACAGATACGCAGTATTTT
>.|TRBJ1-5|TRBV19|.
CACARDSNQPQHF
TGTGCCTGCGCGAGGGATAGCAATCAGCCCCAGCATTTT